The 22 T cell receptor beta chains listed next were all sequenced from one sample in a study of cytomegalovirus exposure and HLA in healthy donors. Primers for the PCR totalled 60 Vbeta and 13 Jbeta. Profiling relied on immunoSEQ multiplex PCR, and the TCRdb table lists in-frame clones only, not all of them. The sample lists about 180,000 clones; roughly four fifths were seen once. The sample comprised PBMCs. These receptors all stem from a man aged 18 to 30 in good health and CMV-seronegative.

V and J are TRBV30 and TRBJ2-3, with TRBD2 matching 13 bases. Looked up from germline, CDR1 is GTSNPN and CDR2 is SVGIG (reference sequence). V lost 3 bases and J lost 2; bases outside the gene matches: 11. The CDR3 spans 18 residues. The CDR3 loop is CAWSQLAGGLKHTDTQYF. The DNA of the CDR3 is TGTGCCTGGAGCCAACTAGCGGGGGGGCTCAAACACACAGATACGCAGTATTTT.

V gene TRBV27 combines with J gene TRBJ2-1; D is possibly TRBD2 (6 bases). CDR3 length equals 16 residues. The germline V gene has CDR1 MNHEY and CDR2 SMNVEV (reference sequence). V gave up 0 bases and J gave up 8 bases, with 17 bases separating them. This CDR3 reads CASSLSWVGGVDEQFF. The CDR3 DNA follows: TGTGCCAGCAGTTTATCGTGGGTGGGGGGAGTCGATGAGCAGTTCTTC.

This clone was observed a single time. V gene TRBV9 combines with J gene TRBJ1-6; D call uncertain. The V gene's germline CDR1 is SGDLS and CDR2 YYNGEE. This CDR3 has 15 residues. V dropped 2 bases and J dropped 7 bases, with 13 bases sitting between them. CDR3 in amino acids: CASSVLREPNSPLHF. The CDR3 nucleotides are TGTGCCAGCAGCGTTCTGCGGGAACCCAATTCACCCCTCCACTTT.

Written as DNA, the CDR3 is TGTGCCAGCAGTGTCGGACAGATCTCGCGCGAGCAGTACTTC. Amino acid sequence: CASSVGQISREQYF. The J gene is TRBJ2-7, the V gene TRBV6-5; perhaps TRBD1 as D (6 bases). This CDR3 is 14 amino acids long. Germline V gene data show CDR1 as MNHEY and CDR2 as SVGAGI. The V and J ends lost 5 bases and 6 bases respectively, with 17 bases between them.

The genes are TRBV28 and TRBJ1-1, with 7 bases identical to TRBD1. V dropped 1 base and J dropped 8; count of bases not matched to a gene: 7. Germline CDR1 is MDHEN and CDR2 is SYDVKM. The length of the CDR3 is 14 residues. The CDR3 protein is CASSLSTGAREAFF. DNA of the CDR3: TGTGCCAGCAGTTTATCAACAGGGGCCCGCGAAGCTTTCTTT.

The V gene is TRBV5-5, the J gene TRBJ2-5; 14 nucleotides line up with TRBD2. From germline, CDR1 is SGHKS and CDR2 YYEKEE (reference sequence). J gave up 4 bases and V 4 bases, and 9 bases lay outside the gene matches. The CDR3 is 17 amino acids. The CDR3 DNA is TGTGCCAGCAGCCGACTAGCGGGGGGGGGTTTGGGAGAGACCCAGTACTTC. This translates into CASSRLAGGGLGETQYF.

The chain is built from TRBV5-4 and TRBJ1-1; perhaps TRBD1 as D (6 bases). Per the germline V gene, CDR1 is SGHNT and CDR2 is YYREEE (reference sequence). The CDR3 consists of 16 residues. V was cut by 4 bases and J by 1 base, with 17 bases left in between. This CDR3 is CASSRIQPGQNTEAFF. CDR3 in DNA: TGTGCCAGCAGCCGGATACAGCCGGGACAGAACACTGAAGCTTTCTTT.

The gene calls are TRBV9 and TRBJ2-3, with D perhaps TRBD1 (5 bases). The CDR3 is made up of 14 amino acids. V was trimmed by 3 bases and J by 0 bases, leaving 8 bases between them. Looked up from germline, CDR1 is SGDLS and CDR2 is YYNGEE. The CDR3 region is CASSAQGSTDTQYF. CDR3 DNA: TGTGCCAGCAGCGCCCAGGGTAGCACAGATACGCAGTATTTT. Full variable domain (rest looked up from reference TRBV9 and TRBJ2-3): DSGVTQTPKHLITATGQRVTLRCSPRSGDLSVYWYQQSLDQGLQFLIQYYNGEERAKGNILERFSAQQFPDLHSELNLSSLELGDSALYFCASSAQGSTDTQYFGPGTRLTVL.

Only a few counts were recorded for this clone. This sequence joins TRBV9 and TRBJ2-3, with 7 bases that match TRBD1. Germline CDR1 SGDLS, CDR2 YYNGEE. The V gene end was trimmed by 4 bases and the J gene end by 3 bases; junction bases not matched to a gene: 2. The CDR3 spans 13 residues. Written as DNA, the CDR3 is TGTGCCAGCAGCACGGGACAGACAGATACGCAGTATTTT. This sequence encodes CASSTGQTDTQYF.

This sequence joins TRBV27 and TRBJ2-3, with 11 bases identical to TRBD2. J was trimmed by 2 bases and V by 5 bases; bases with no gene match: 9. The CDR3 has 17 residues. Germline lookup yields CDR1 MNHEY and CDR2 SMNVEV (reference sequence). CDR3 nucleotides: TGTGCCAGCAGTGCCACCACTAGCGGGGGAAACACAGATACGCAGTATTTT. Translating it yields CASSATTSGGNTDTQYF.

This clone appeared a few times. The CDR3 is CASSPSGPASNQPQHF. DNA for the CDR3: TGTGCCAGCAGCCCCTCAGGCCCCGCTAGCAATCAGCCCCAGCATTTT. V gene TRBV7-6 combines with J gene TRBJ1-5; D not resolved. V lost 5 bases and J 0 bases, leaving 14 bases between the germline ends. This CDR3 region has 16 residues. Germline CDR1 is SGHVS and CDR2 is FNYEAQ.

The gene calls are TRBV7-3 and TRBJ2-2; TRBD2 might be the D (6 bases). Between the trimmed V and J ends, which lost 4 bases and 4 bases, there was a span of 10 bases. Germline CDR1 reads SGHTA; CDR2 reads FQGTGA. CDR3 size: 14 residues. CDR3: CASSSLGGTGELFF. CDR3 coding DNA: TGTGCCAGCAGCTCCTTGGGAGGCACCGGGGAGCTGTTTTTT.

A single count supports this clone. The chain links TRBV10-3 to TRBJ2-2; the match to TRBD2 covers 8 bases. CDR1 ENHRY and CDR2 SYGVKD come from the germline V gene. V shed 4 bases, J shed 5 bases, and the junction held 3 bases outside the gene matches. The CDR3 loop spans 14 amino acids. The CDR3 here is CAISVSSGTGELFF. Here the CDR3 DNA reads TGTGCCATCAGTGTTTCTAGCGGGACCGGGGAGCTGTTTTTT.

This CDR3 is CASSSTYPSETQYF. The CDR3 bases are TGTGCCAGCTCATCCACCTACCCTTCGGAGACCCAGTACTTC. This chain joins TRBV18 and TRBJ2-5; D gene unclear. V gave up 5 bases and J gave up 5 bases, with 15 bases separating them. This CDR3 spans 14 amino acids. The V gene's germline CDR1 is KGHSH and CDR2 LQKENI.

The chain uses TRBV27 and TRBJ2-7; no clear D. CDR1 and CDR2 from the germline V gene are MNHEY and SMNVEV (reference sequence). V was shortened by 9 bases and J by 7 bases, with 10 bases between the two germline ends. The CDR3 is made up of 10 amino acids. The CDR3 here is CARDFREQYF. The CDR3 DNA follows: TGTGCCAGAGACTTTCGGGAGCAGTACTTC.

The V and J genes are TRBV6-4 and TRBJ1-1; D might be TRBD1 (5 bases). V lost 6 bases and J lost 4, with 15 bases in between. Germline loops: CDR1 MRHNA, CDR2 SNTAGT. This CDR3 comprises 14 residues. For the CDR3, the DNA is TGTGCCAGCAGCGCTACGGGGGGGTCCACTGAAGCTTTCTTT. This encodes CASSATGGSTEAFF.

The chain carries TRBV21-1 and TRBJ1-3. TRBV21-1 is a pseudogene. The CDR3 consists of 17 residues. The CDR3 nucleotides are TGTGCCAGCAGCAAAGCAGACGGGGTGGAGTGCGGAAACACCATATATTTT. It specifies CASSKADGVECGNTIYF.

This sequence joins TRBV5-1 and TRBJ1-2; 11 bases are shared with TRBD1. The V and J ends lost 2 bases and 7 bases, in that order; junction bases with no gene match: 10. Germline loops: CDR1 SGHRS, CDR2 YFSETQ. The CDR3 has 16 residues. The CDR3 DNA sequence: TGCGCCAGCAGCTTACTAGCCGGGACAGGGGGTGGTGGCTACACCTTC. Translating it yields CASSLLAGTGGGGYTF.

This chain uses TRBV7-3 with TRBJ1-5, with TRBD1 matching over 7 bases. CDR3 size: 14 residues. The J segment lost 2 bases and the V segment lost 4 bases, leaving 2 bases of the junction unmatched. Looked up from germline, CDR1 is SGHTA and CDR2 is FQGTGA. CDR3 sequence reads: CASSSTGGNQPQHF. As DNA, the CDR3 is TGTGCCAGCAGCTCAACAGGGGGCAATCAGCCCCAGCATTTT.

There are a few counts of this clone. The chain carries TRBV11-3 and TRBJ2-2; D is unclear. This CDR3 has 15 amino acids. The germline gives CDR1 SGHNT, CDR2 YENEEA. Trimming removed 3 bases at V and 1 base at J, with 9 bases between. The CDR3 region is CASSFGTENTGELFF. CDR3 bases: TGTGCCAGCAGCTTCGGTACAGAGAACACCGGGGAGCTGTTTTTT.

Written as DNA, the CDR3 is TGCGCCAGCAGCCTACAACCAAGACAGCGCTCTGGAAACACCATATATTTT. The encoded protein is CASSLQPRQRSGNTIYF. V and J are TRBV5-1 and TRBJ1-3; maybe TRBD1 (5 bases). This CDR3 comprises 17 residues. The germline V and J ends were trimmed by 4 bases and 0 bases, with 17 bases remaining between them. In germline, CDR1 is SGHRS, CDR2 YFSETQ.

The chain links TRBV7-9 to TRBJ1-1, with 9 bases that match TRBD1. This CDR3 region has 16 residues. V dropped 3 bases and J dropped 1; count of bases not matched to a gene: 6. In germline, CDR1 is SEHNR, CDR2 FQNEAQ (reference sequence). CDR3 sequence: CASSLGTGSGNTEAFF. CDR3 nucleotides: TGTGCCAGCAGCTTGGGGACAGGGTCCGGGAACACTGAAGCTTTCTTT.